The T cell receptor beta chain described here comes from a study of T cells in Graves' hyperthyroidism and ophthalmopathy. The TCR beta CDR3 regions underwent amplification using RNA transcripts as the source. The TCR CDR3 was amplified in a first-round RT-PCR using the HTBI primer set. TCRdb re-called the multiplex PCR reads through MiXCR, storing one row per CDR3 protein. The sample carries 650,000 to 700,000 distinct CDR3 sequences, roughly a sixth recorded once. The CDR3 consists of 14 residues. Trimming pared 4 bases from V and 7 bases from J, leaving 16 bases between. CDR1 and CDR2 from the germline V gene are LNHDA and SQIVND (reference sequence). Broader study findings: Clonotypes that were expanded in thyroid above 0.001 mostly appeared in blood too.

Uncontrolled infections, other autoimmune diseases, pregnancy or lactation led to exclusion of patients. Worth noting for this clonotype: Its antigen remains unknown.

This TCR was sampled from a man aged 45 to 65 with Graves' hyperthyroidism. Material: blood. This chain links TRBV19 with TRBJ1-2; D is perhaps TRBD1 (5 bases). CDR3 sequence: CASSTYDSLFGYTF. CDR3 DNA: TGTGCCAGTAGTACCTACGACAGCCTGTTTGGCTACACCTTC.